A selection of T cell receptor beta chains follows, all from one sample in a study of OX40 agonist ivuxolimab in advanced cancers. Assay: immunoSEQ multiplex PCR; the TCRdb copy retains only in-frame clones and omits some. The sample carries fewer than 85,000 clones, around 86% recorded once. Sequencing was performed on CD4+ or CD8+ T cells sorted from blood, taken in a trial of the OX40 agonist ivuxolimab. The receptors were sampled from an adult with an advanced solid tumor such as melanoma, head and neck, liver or kidney cancer. Both conserved end residues are part of each CDR3. A D gene is named only where the DNA matches it firmly. Size is stated for part of the rows, as once, few or many counts, or as a class when the clone is expanded.

clone_size: NA; d_call: NA; v_call: TRBV5-4; j_call: TRBJ2-3; cdr3_nt: TGTGCCAGCAGCCGGTCCGGGACAGATACGCAGTATTTT; cdr3_aa: CASSRSGTDTQYF
clone_size: NA; d_call: NA; v_call: TRBV2; j_call: TRBJ2-7; cdr3_nt: TGTGCCAGCAGTGATCGGGTCAGTTCCTCCTACGAGCAGTACTTC; cdr3_aa: CASSDRVSSSYEQYF
clone_size: NA; d_call: TRBD1; v_call: TRBV14; j_call: TRBJ1-2; cdr3_nt: TGTGCCAGCAGTCGACAGGGGATTAACTATGGCTACACCTTC; cdr3_aa: CASSRQGINYGYTF
clone_size: NA; d_call: TRBD2; v_call: TRBV5-6; j_call: TRBJ2-3; cdr3_nt: TGTGCCAGCAGTTCTAACGGACTAGCGGGAGGGCCCACAGATACGCAGTATTTT; cdr3_aa: CASSSNGLAGGPTDTQYF
clone_size: NA; d_call: NA; v_call: TRBV5-1; j_call: TRBJ2-5; cdr3_nt: TGCGCCAGCAGCGGGAGCGAGACCCAGTACTTC; cdr3_aa: CASSGSETQYF
clone_size: NA; d_call: NA; v_call: TRBV6-4; j_call: TRBJ1-1; cdr3_nt: TGTGCCAGCAGTGACAGGGTGAACACTGAAGCTTTCTTT; cdr3_aa: CASSDRVNTEAFF
clone_size: NA; d_call: NA; v_call: TRBV6-5; j_call: TRBJ1-5; cdr3_nt: TGTGCCAGCAGTTCGAGACCCTACTTACTGATTCAGCCCCAGCATTTT; cdr3_aa: CASSSRPYLLIQPQHF
clone_size: NA; d_call: NA; v_call: TRBV25-1; j_call: TRBJ1-3; cdr3_nt: TGTGCCAGCAGTGAAAGGGGAGGTAGAAACACCATATATTTT; cdr3_aa: CASSERGGRNTIYF
clone_size: NA; d_call: TRBD2; v_call: TRBV12-5; j_call: TRBJ2-3; cdr3_nt: TGTGCTAGTGGTTTGGTACGCTCTAGCGGGGGGGTCACAGATACGCAGTATTTT; cdr3_aa: CASGLVRSSGGVTDTQYF
clone_size: NA; d_call: NA; v_call: TRBV6-1; j_call: TRBJ2-7; cdr3_nt: TGTGCCAGCAAAGAACAGCCTGCGAGCCGTTACTTC; cdr3_aa: CASKEQPASRYF
clone_size: once; d_call: TRBD2; v_call: TRBV30; j_call: TRBJ2-1; cdr3_nt: TGTGCCTGGAGTCGCCCGGGACTAGCGGGAAATGAGCAGTTCTTC; cdr3_aa: CAWSRPGLAGNEQFF
clone_size: NA; d_call: TRBD1; v_call: TRBV29-1; j_call: TRBJ2-7; cdr3_nt: TGCAGCGTTACGGCAGGGGGCGCACCGGACGAGCAGTACTTC; cdr3_aa: CSVTAGGAPDEQYF
clone_size: few; d_call: NA; v_call: TRBV11-1; j_call: TRBJ2-5; cdr3_nt: TGTGCCAGCAGCTTAGCGCCCCCTCGGCGGGAGACCCAGTACTTC; cdr3_aa: CASSLAPPRRETQYF
clone_size: NA; d_call: NA; v_call: TRBV2; j_call: TRBJ1-4; cdr3_nt: TGTGCCAGCAAGCAGGGGCTGGGTGAAAAACTGTTTTTT; cdr3_aa: CASKQGLGEKLFF
clone_size: NA; d_call: NA; v_call: TRBV7-9; j_call: TRBJ2-7; cdr3_nt: TGTGCCAGCAGCTTCAGGGGCCCGGACGGCGAGCAGTACTTC; cdr3_aa: CASSFRGPDGEQYF
clone_size: few; d_call: NA; v_call: TRBV25-1; j_call: TRBJ2-1; cdr3_nt: TGTGCCAGCAGTGGGGGACGCAATTACAATGAGCAGTTCTTC; cdr3_aa: CASSGGRNYNEQFF
clone_size: NA; d_call: TRBD1; v_call: TRBV6-1; j_call: TRBJ1-4; cdr3_nt: TGTGCCAGCAGTGAAGTAACCCGGGACAGGGAGGATGAAAAACTGTTTTTT; cdr3_aa: CASSEVTRDREDEKLFF
clone_size: NA; d_call: NA; v_call: TRBV7-2; j_call: TRBJ2-7; cdr3_nt: TGTGCCAGCAGCAGAGACCCGTACGAGCAGTACTTC; cdr3_aa: CASSRDPYEQYF
clone_size: few; d_call: NA; v_call: TRBV18; j_call: TRBJ1-6; cdr3_nt: TGTGCCAGCTCGCGTGAGGGGCGATCACCCCTCCACTTT; cdr3_aa: CASSREGRSPLHF
clone_size: NA; d_call: NA; v_call: TRBV6-6; j_call: TRBJ2-7; cdr3_nt: TGTGCCAGCAGTTATGACAGGCTTTTAACCTACGAGCAGTACTTC; cdr3_aa: CASSYDRLLTYEQYF
clone_size: once; d_call: TRBD1; v_call: TRBV30; j_call: TRBJ2-5; cdr3_nt: TGTGCCTGGGGGACAGGGTACGAGACCCAGTACTTC; cdr3_aa: CAWGTGYETQYF
clone_size: NA; d_call: TRBD2; v_call: TRBV5-1; j_call: TRBJ2-4; cdr3_nt: TGCGCCAGCAGCTTGGATAGCGGGAGGATTTCAGCCAAAAACATTCAGTACTTC; cdr3_aa: CASSLDSGRISAKNIQYF
clone_size: NA; d_call: NA; v_call: TRBV25-1; j_call: TRBJ1-2; cdr3_nt: TGTGCCAGCAGCCGGGGGGGCTCCTATGGCTACACCTTC; cdr3_aa: CASSRGGSYGYTF
clone_size: NA; d_call: NA; v_call: TRBV19; j_call: TRBJ1-1; cdr3_nt: TGTGCCAGTAGTATCGGTCCCGCTAGCTTGAACACTGAAGCTTTCTTT; cdr3_aa: CASSIGPASLNTEAFF
clone_size: NA; d_call: NA; v_call: TRBV7-2; j_call: TRBJ2-1; cdr3_nt: TGTGCCAGCAGTATCAATTTTTGGAGCCCGGCGGATGAGCAGTTCTTC; cdr3_aa: CASSINFWSPADEQFF
clone_size: NA; d_call: TRBD2; v_call: TRBV7-2; j_call: TRBJ2-7; cdr3_nt: TGTGCCAGCAGCTCTCCCGGACTAGCGGGGAGCGAGCAGTACTTC; cdr3_aa: CASSSPGLAGSEQYF
clone_size: once; d_call: NA; v_call: TRBV21-1; j_call: TRBJ1-1; cdr3_nt: TGTGCCAGGGCCCTTGGGCAGAACACTGAAGCTTTCTTT; cdr3_aa: CARALGQNTEAFF
clone_size: once; d_call: TRBD1; v_call: TRBV4-1; j_call: TRBJ2-3; cdr3_nt: TGCGCCAGCAGCCTTAACAGGGGTCCCACAGATACGCAGTATTTT; cdr3_aa: CASSLNRGPTDTQYF
clone_size: NA; d_call: NA; v_call: TRBV7-9; j_call: TRBJ1-6; cdr3_nt: TGTGCCAGCAGCTTAGGAGGGGATTCACCCCTCCACTTT; cdr3_aa: CASSLGGDSPLHF
clone_size: NA; d_call: TRBD1; v_call: TRBV5-5; j_call: TRBJ1-5; cdr3_nt: TGTGCCAGCAGCTGGGACAGGGAGTCGGGCTCGTCCCAGCATTTT; cdr3_aa: CASSWDRESGSSQHF
clone_size: NA; d_call: TRBD2; v_call: TRBV5-6; j_call: TRBJ2-7; cdr3_nt: TGTGCCAGCAGCCCCCTTCGACTAGCGGGGGCATACGAGCAGTACTTC; cdr3_aa: CASSPLRLAGAYEQYF
clone_size: NA; d_call: NA; v_call: TRBV4-3; j_call: TRBJ2-4; cdr3_nt: TGCGCCAGCAGCCTCACGGGGGCGGGCGAAAACATTCAGTACTTC; cdr3_aa: CASSLTGAGENIQYF
clone_size: NA; d_call: NA; v_call: TRBV29-1; j_call: TRBJ2-7; cdr3_nt: TGCAGCGAGGGGGTGGCTATCTACGAGCAGTACTTC; cdr3_aa: CSEGVAIYEQYF
clone_size: NA; d_call: NA; v_call: TRBV10-2; j_call: TRBJ2-7; cdr3_nt: TGCGCCAGCAGTGGACAGTCTGGCTACGAGCAGTACTTC; cdr3_aa: CASSGQSGYEQYF
clone_size: NA; d_call: NA; v_call: TRBV25-1; j_call: TRBJ2-7; cdr3_nt: TGTGCCAGCTCTTCGGGCGCTATGGGTCCTTACGCCGAGCAGTACTTC; cdr3_aa: CASSSGAMGPYAEQYF
clone_size: few; d_call: NA; v_call: TRBV6-1; j_call: TRBJ1-5; cdr3_nt: TGTGCCAGCACAGGTAACCCGTACCAGCCCCAGCATTTT; cdr3_aa: CASTGNPYQPQHF
clone_size: NA; d_call: NA; v_call: TRBV6-5; j_call: TRBJ1-5; cdr3_nt: TGTGCCAGCACCCTACCCATCCAGGGAGATCAGCCCCAGCATTTT; cdr3_aa: CASTLPIQGDQPQHF
clone_size: NA; d_call: NA; v_call: TRBV6-6; j_call: TRBJ1-5; cdr3_nt: TGTGCCAGCAGAGGCGGACGGGGCGTAAATCAGCCCCAGCATTTT; cdr3_aa: CASRGGRGVNQPQHF
clone_size: once; d_call: NA; v_call: TRBV4-1; j_call: TRBJ1-3; cdr3_nt: TGCGCCAGCAGCCAACCCAGGACAAAGGGCCACACCATATATTTT; cdr3_aa: CASSQPRTKGHTIYF
clone_size: NA; d_call: TRBD1; v_call: TRBV19; j_call: TRBJ1-5; cdr3_nt: TGTGCCAGTAGTCCCTCGGACAGGCCTCCGTATAGCAATCAGCCCCAGCATTTT; cdr3_aa: CASSPSDRPPYSNQPQHF
clone_size: NA; d_call: NA; v_call: TRBV21-1; j_call: TRBJ2-1; cdr3_nt: TGTGCCAGCAGCAAAGTATGCGGCCAACCCCTCTTAGATGAGCAGTTCTTC; cdr3_aa: CASSKVCGQPLLDEQFF
clone_size: NA; d_call: NA; v_call: TRBV5-4; j_call: TRBJ1-2; cdr3_nt: TGTGCCAGCAGCTTGGGGGGACCGGTGAACTATGGCTACACCTTC; cdr3_aa: CASSLGGPVNYGYTF
clone_size: NA; d_call: NA; v_call: TRBV12-5; j_call: TRBJ1-5; cdr3_nt: TGTGCTAGTGGTCCGCGAGATCAGCCCCAGCATTTT; cdr3_aa: CASGPRDQPQHF
clone_size: NA; d_call: NA; v_call: TRBV27; j_call: TRBJ2-3; cdr3_nt: TGTGCCAGCAGTTTCGATCGGCAGAAGAAAGATACGCAGTATTTT; cdr3_aa: CASSFDRQKKDTQYF
clone_size: few; d_call: TRBD1; v_call: TRBV23-1; j_call: TRBJ1-1; cdr3_nt: TGCGCCAGCACATTAGACAGGGGGGACACTGAAGCTTTCTTT; cdr3_aa: CASTLDRGDTEAFF
clone_size: NA; d_call: TRBD1; v_call: TRBV10-1; j_call: TRBJ2-1; cdr3_nt: TGCGCCAGCAGTGACCGCTCCAGGACAGGGGGCTTCAATGAGCAGTTCTTC; cdr3_aa: CASSDRSRTGGFNEQFF
clone_size: NA; d_call: TRBD1; v_call: TRBV25-1; j_call: TRBJ1-3; cdr3_nt: TGTGCCAGCAGTGAAGCAGGGCAGGGGGCCGGAAACACCATATATTTT; cdr3_aa: CASSEAGQGAGNTIYF
clone_size: once; d_call: NA; v_call: TRBV6-1; j_call: TRBJ1-3; cdr3_nt: TGTGCCAGCAGTGAAGGCACGACCGGGACTGGAAACACCATATATTTT; cdr3_aa: CASSEGTTGTGNTIYF
clone_size: NA; d_call: TRBD1; v_call: TRBV19; j_call: TRBJ1-1; cdr3_nt: TGTGCCAGTAGCCTTCAGGGGGCGATCTCTGAAGCTTTCTTT; cdr3_aa: CASSLQGAISEAFF
clone_size: NA; d_call: NA; v_call: TRBV4-3; j_call: TRBJ2-2; cdr3_nt: TGCGCCAGCAGCCAAGATAACAGGGACACCGGGGAGCTGTTTTTT; cdr3_aa: CASSQDNRDTGELFF
clone_size: once; d_call: NA; v_call: TRBV18; j_call: TRBJ2-5; cdr3_nt: TGTGCCAGCTCACCAGGGATGGGAGAGACCCAGTACTTC; cdr3_aa: CASSPGMGETQYF
clone_size: NA; d_call: NA; v_call: TRBV10-3; j_call: TRBJ2-5; cdr3_nt: TGTGCCATCAGTAAGGGGGGGGGAAGATTAGAGACCCAGTACTTC; cdr3_aa: CAISKGGGRLETQYF
clone_size: NA; d_call: NA; v_call: TRBV9; j_call: TRBJ2-7; cdr3_nt: TGTGCCAGCAGCGTAGCCCCCAGTAGCTCCTACGAGCAGTACTTC; cdr3_aa: CASSVAPSSSYEQYF